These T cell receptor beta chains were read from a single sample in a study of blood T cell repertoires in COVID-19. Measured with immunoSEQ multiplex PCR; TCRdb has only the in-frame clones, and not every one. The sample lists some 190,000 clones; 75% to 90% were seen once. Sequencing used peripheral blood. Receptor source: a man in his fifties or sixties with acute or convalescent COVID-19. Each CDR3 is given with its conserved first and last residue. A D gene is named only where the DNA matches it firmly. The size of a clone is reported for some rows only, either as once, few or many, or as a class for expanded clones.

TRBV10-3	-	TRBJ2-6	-	TGTGCCATCAGTGAGCCCAGGGTTTCTGGGGCCAACGTCCTGACTTTC	CAISEPRVSGANVLTF
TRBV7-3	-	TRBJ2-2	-	TGTGCCAGCAGCTTGCAGGGAGGGGAGCTGTTTTTT	CASSLQGGELFF
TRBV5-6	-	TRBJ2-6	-	TGTGCCAGCAGCTCGTCTGCTGGGGCCAACGTCCTGACTTTC	CASSSSAGANVLTF
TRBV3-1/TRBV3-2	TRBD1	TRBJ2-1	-	TGTGCCAGCAGCCAAGAAGGGACAGGGCTGTCCTACAATGAGCAGTTCTTC	CASSQEGTGLSYNEQFF
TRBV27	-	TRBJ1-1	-	TGTGCCAGCAGTTACCGCCCCACCGGGATCACTGAAGCTTTCTTT	CASSYRPTGITEAFF
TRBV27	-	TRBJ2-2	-	TGTGCCAGCAGCACGTCAGGGAACACCGGGGAGCTGTTTTTT	CASSTSGNTGELFF
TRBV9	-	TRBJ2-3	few	TGTGCCAGCAAAAGGGAGACGGCAGATACGCAGTATTTT	CASKRETADTQYF
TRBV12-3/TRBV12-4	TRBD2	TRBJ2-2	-	TGTGCCAGCAGGTCGGGGGGTTACGGGGAGCTGTTTTTT	CASRSGGYGELFF
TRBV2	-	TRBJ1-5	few	TGTGCCAGCAGTCAGGGCGATCAGCCCCAGCATTTT	CASSQGDQPQHF
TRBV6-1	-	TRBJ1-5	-	TGTGCCAGCAGTGCCCATGGAGGAGGGAGGGGTAGCAATCAGCCCCAGCATTTT	CASSAHGGGRGSNQPQHF
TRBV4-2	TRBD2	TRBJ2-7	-	TGTGCCAGCAGCCAGACGGGAGGACTAGTATCCGAGCAGTACTTC	CASSQTGGLVSEQYF
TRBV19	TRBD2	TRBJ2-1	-	TGTGCCAGCGGGACTAGCGCCAACAATGAGCAGTTCTTC	CASGTSANNEQFF
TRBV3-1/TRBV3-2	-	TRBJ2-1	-	TGTGCCAGCAGCCAAGGGTCGGTCGCTTACAATGAGCAGTTCTTC	CASSQGSVAYNEQFF
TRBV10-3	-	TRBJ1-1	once	TGTGCCATCAGAGAACAGACGAACACTGAAGCTTTCTTT	CAIREQTNTEAFF
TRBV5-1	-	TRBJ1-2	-	TGCGCCAGCAGCCGCCAGGGGCGAGATGGCTACACCTTC	CASSRQGRDGYTF
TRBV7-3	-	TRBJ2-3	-	TGTGCCAGCAGCTTACGGTCGGGGGGCGAGGGAAGCACAGATACGCAGTATTTT	CASSLRSGGEGSTDTQYF
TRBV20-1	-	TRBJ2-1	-	TGCAGTGCTAGTGATAGACGGGGTGAGCAGTTCTTC	CSASDRRGEQFF
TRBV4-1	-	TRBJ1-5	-	TGCGCCAGCAGCCAATCACGGGGGGTTGTTCAGCCCCAGCATTTT	CASSQSRGVVQPQHF
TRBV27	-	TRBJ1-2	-	TGTGCCAGCAGTTTATTCCGGAACAGTGTTGGAGGCTACACCTTC	CASSLFRNSVGGYTF
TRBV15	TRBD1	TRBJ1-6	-	TGTGCCACCAGCATCCGGGACAGGGGTAATTCACCCCTCCACTTT	CATSIRDRGNSPLHF
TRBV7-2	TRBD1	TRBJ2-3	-	TGTGCCAGCAGCTCAGGGGGCGTAGATACGCAGTATTTT	CASSSGGVDTQYF
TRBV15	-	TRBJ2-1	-	TGTGCCACCAGCAGAGATCGTCCCTCAGTTAATGAGCAGTTCTTC	CATSRDRPSVNEQFF
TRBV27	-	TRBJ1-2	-	TGTGCCAGCACCTGGGGAGGATACGGCTACACCTTC	CASTWGGYGYTF
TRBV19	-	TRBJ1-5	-	TGTGCCAGTAGTCCGGGACTGACTAATCAGCCCCAGCATTTT	CASSPGLTNQPQHF
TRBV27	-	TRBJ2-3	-	TGTGCCAGCAGTTCCGGGACTAGCACAGATACGCAGTATTTT	CASSSGTSTDTQYF
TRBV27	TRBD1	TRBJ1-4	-	TGTGCCAGCAGGCGGGACAGGGGTGAAAAACTGTTTTTT	CASRRDRGEKLFF
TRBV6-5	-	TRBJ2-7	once	TGTGCCAGCACCAAGGACAACTCCTACGAGCAGTACTTC	CASTKDNSYEQYF
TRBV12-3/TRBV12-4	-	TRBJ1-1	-	TGTGCCAGCAGCCGGGGGGACACTGAAGCTTTCTTT	CASSRGDTEAFF